The T cell receptor beta chain under discussion was sequenced for a study of control samples from healthy donors and cancer patients. CDR3 size: 13 residues. In regard to this clone: At one end the junction does not follow the germline gene, possibly because of a read error.

Generated by immunoSEQ multiplex PCR, the TCRdb table keeps only in-frame clones and is missing some. The repertoire holds 150,000 to 200,000 clones, with 94% as singletons. This TCR was recovered from a woman aged 18-30 years in good health. The sequenced sample consisted of blood. The chain is built from TRBV12-3 or TRBV12-4 and TRBJ2-1; D may be TRBD1 or TRBD2 (5 bases each). CDR3 coding DNA: TGTGCCAGCAGCCCGGGACCGGTCAATGGGCAGTTCTTC. This encodes CASSPGPVNGQFF.